The 14 T cell receptor beta chains below were found in one sample sequenced in a study of Graves' ophthalmopathy and Graves' hyperthyroidism. The study amplified TCR beta CDR3 regions using RNA transcripts. RT-PCR with HTBI primers came first, then second-round multiplex PCR. TCRdb processed the multiplex PCR reads anew with MiXCR; each CDR3 protein has one entry. The sample records over a million distinct CDR3 sequences, 35% to 40% being singletons. The sequenced material came from peripheral blood or thyroid tissue (not recorded which). All receptors derive from an adult man with Graves' hyperthyroidism.

The chain combines TRBV2 with TRBJ2-6, with 8 bases identical to TRBD1. The germline V gene encodes CDR1 SNHLY and CDR2 FYNNEI. The CDR3 consists of 18 residues. Trimming cost V 6 bases and J 1 base; bases outside gene matches: 11. The CDR3 DNA reads TGTGCCAGCAGCCAAGCCTTGACAGGGGTGTCTGGGGCCAACGTCCTGACTTTC. Its protein is CASSQALTGVSGANVLTF. Based on the CDR3 plus reference TRBV2 and TRBJ2-6, the full variable domain is EPEVTQTPSHQVTQMGQEVILRCVPISNHLYFYWYRQILGQKVEFLVSFYNNEISEKSEIFDDQFSVERPDGSNFTLKIRSTKLEDSAMYFCASSQALTGVSGANVLTFGAGSRLTVL.

At least ten counts were recorded for this clonotype. The V gene is TRBV20-1, the J gene TRBJ2-5; no reliable D call. The CDR3 covers 12 residues. The V end was cut by 5 bases, the J end by 5 bases, with 12 bases between. Germline lookup yields CDR1 DFQATT and CDR2 SNEGSKA (reference sequence). The CDR3 protein is CSAPTIVETQYF. The CDR3 DNA follows: TGCAGTGCTCCGACCATTGTCGAGACCCAGTACTTC.

This chain links TRBV10-3 with TRBJ2-7; D is undetermined. CDR3 length: 9 residues. V gave up 7 bases and J gave up 9 bases, with 7 bases separating them. CDR1 is ENHRY and CDR2 is SYGVKD in the germline V gene. CDR3 sequence (DNA): TGTGCCATCACCCCAGGGCAGTACTTC. It codes for CAITPGQYF.

This clonotype occurred many times. The chain has TRBV19 and TRBJ2-7, with D possibly matching TRBD1 (5 bases). Germline-derived CDR1 and CDR2 are LNHDA and SQIVND (reference sequence). Trimming pared 4 bases from V and 3 bases from J, leaving 10 bases between. The CDR3 runs 13 residues. In DNA, the CDR3 is TGTGCCAGTAGTACGAAAACAGGCTACGAGCAGTACTTC. Protein product: CASSTKTGYEQYF.

This clonotype was counted only a few times. A read error is possible here, since a much larger clone lies one base away. The chain joins TRBV12-3 or TRBV12-4 to TRBJ2-7; 7 nucleotides align to TRBD1. The CDR3 runs to 14 residues. V lost 2 bases and J lost 3; bases outside the gene matches: 4. CDR3 DNA sequence: TGTGCCAGCAGTTTATGGACAGGAGTCTACGAGCAGTACTTC. Its protein is CASSLWTGVYEQYF.

This chain joins TRBV19 and TRBJ2-1, with 7 bases fitting TRBD2. There are 16 residues in the CDR3. J was trimmed by 4 bases and V by 6 bases; bases with no gene match: 12. Germline V gene sequence: CDR1 LNHDA, CDR2 SQIVND (reference sequence). The CDR3 protein is CASSGKSGAIYNEQFF. In nucleotides, the CDR3 is TGTGCCAGTAGCGGAAAGAGCGGGGCTATATACAATGAGCAGTTCTTC.

The chain uses TRBV10-3 and TRBJ2-7; 8 bases fit TRBD2. Germline lookup yields CDR1 ENHRY and CDR2 SYGVKD. This CDR3 contains 15 residues. The V gene end was trimmed by 0 bases and the J gene end by 3 bases; junction bases not matched to a gene: 4. This CDR3 is CAISESVAGNYEQYF. CDR3 bases: TGTGCCATCAGTGAGTCGGTAGCGGGAAACTACGAGCAGTACTTC.

In regard to this clonotype: One end of the junction is discordant with germline, which a read error may explain. This chain uses TRBV25-1 with TRBJ2-7, with 8 bases fitting TRBD1. This CDR3 spans 14 amino acids. Germline assignment: CDR1 MGHDK and CDR2 SYGVNS. The CDR3 DNA reads TGTGCCAGCAGGAGGACAGGGCGCACCGGGGAGCTGTACTTC. As protein: CASRRTGRTGELYF.

This clonotype was seen many times. This chain links TRBV4-1 with TRBJ2-7, with D possibly matching TRBD2 (7 bases). The germline CDR1 and CDR2 sequences are MGHRA and YSYEKL. The CDR3 runs 15 residues. Trimming removed 1 base from V and 0 bases from J, with 10 bases in between. CDR3: CASSQGGGGSYEQYF. The CDR3 DNA is TGCGCCAGCAGCCAAGGGGGGGGCGGCTCCTACGAGCAGTACTTC.

This sequence joins TRBV5-1 and TRBJ2-2; a weak D match, TRBD1 (6 bases). Deletions cut 1 base from V and 7 bases from J, with 8 bases between. This CDR3 contains 13 residues. Germline V CDR1 and CDR2: SGHRS, YFSETQ. The CDR3 DNA follows: TGCGCCAGCAGCTTGTCAGGGGACGGGGAGCTGTTTTTT. Protein product: CASSLSGDGELFF.

This clonotype was counted a few times. The CDR3 loop reads CASSLGDRNSYEQYF. CDR3 nucleotides: TGCGCCAGCAGCTTGGGGGACAGGAACAGCTACGAGCAGTACTTC. The chain uses TRBV5-1 and TRBJ2-7, with TRBD1 identical over 8 bases. The ends lost 0 bases at V and 3 bases at J; junction bases unmatched: 5. Germline CDR1 and CDR2: SGHRS and YFSETQ. The CDR3 has 15 amino acids.

The sample holds one count of this clonotype. The genes are TRBV20-1 and TRBJ2-2; 12 nucleotides align to TRBD2. Trimming took 2 bases from V and 7 from J; bases not matched to a gene: 8. The germline V gene encodes CDR1 DFQATT and CDR2 SNEGSKA (reference sequence). CDR3 length: 16 residues. CDR3 residues: CSARRPSGRAHGELFF. The CDR3 DNA reads as TGCAGTGCTAGACGCCCTAGCGGGAGGGCCCACGGGGAGCTGTTTTTT.

This chain uses TRBV7-9 with TRBJ1-4, with 10 bases fitting TRBD1. The trim removed 6 bases at V and 4 bases at J, leaving 11 bases unmatched. This CDR3 comprises 17 residues. Germline V gene sequence: CDR1 SEHNR, CDR2 FQNEAQ (reference sequence). CDR3 nucleotide sequence: TGTGCCAGCAGACCGACAGGGGGCAAGGGGCATAATGAAAAACTGTTTTTT. It codes for CASRPTGGKGHNEKLFF. The full variable domain, completed using reference TRBV7-9 and TRBJ1-4, is DTGVSQNPRHKITKRGQNVTFRCDPISEHNRLYWYRQTLGQGPEFLTYFQNEAQLEKSRLLSDRFSAERPKGSFSTLEIQRTEQGDSAMYLCASRPTGGKGHNEKLFFGSGTQLSVL.

With regard to this clonotype: A much larger clone differs from this one at a single base, so this may be a read error. The chain uses TRBV29-1 and TRBJ2-7, with D tentatively TRBD2 (7 bases). The CDR3 sequence is 14 residues long. The V gene lost 4 bases and the J gene lost 3 bases, with 16 bases spanning the gap. The V gene's germline CDR1 is SQVTM and CDR2 ANQGSEA. The CDR3 DNA sequence: TGCAGCGTTGGGGGGGGCGTTTTTGGCTACGAGCAGTACTTC. Encoded protein: CSVGGGVFGYEQYF.